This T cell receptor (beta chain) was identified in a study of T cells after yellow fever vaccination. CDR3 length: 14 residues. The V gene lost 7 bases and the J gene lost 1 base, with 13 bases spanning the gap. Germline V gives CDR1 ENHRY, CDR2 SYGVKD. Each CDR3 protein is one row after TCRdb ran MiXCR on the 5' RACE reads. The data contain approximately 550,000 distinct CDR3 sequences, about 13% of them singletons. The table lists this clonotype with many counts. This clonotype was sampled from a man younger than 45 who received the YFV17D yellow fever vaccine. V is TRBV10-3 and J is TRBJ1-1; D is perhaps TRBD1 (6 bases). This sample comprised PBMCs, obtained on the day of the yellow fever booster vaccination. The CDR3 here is CAINMGHQNTEAFF. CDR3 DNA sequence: TGTGCCATCAACATGGGACACCAGAACACTGAAGCTTTCTTT.